Listed here are 32 T cell receptor beta chains from one sample, sequenced in a study of CD8 T cells in ankylosing spondylitis. TCRdb processed the 5' RACE reads anew with MiXCR; each CDR3 protein has one entry. Altogether 120,000 to 150,000 distinct CDR3 sequences are present, approximately 9.2% being singletons, with the ten largest covering 6% to 8%. The sequenced material came from synovial fluid, either unsorted or a sorted T cell fraction (not recorded which). The receptors shown here come from a male donor with ankylosing spondylitis.

The genes are TRBV12-3 or TRBV12-4 and TRBJ1-6; 7 bases agree with TRBD1. The V gene end was trimmed by 6 bases and the J gene end by 6 bases; junction bases not matched to a gene: 5. The CDR3 is 14 amino acids. This CDR3 is CASRPQGINSPLHF. The CDR3 DNA sequence: TGTGCCAGCAGGCCACAGGGGATTAATTCACCCCTCCACTTT.

This clonotype was detected ten times or more. The chain has TRBV20-1 and TRBJ2-1; D gene unclear. V lost 6 bases and J 4 bases, leaving 7 bases between the germline ends. CDR1 and CDR2 from the germline V gene are DFQATT and SNEGSKA (reference sequence). This CDR3 region has 11 residues. CDR3 nucleotide sequence: TGCAGTGCCCTGAATTACAATGAGCAGTTCTTC. It specifies CSALNYNEQFF.

Note on this clonotype: One end of the junction is discordant with germline, which a read error may explain. The gene calls are TRBV4-2 and TRBJ1-4, with a tentative D call TRBD1 (6 bases). The CDR3 is 14 residues long. Germline V gene data show CDR1 as LGHNA and CDR2 as YNFKEQ. The CDR3 bases are TGTGCCATCAGCCTCAGGGAGGGGGATGAAAAACTGCTTTTT. It encodes CAISLREGDEKLLF.

The chain links TRBV12-3 or TRBV12-4 to TRBJ2-7; D gene uncertain. The CDR3 has 13 amino acids. V lost 5 bases and J lost 2, with 10 bases in between. The CDR3 nucleotides read TGTGCCAGCAGTCCGTCGTCTGCCTACGAGCAGTACTTC. Its translation: CASSPSSAYEQYF.

This clonotype appeared many times. The chain links TRBV4-1 to TRBJ2-1, with 12 bases identical to TRBD2. V shed 6 bases, J shed 9 bases, and the junction held 9 bases outside the gene matches. Germline CDR1 is MGHRA and CDR2 is YSYEKL. The CDR3 is made up of 15 amino acids. CDR3 sequence reads: CASRIGLAGLSEQFF. As DNA, the CDR3 is TGCGCCAGCAGGATCGGACTAGCGGGGTTATCTGAGCAGTTCTTC.

This clonotype has a count of ten or more. This chain uses TRBV4-1 with TRBJ2-5; D is uncertain. V shed 0 bases and J shed 2 bases, with 7 bases lying between them. The CDR3 consists of 14 residues. Germline CDR1 reads MGHRA; CDR2 reads YSYEKL. CDR3 bases: TGCGCCAGCAGCCAAGACTTTCTACAAGAGACCCAGTACTTC. It codes for CASSQDFLQETQYF.

This clonotype was counted at least ten times. This chain uses TRBV30 with TRBJ1-1, with D uncertain. This CDR3 region has 12 residues. Germline values: CDR1 GTSNPN, CDR2 SVGIG (reference sequence). Trimming shortened V by 2 bases and J by 8 bases, and 12 bases separated the two germline ends. This CDR3 reads CAWSRRANEAFF. The CDR3 DNA is TGTGCCTGGAGTCGGAGGGCCAACGAAGCTTTCTTT.

This clonotype was detected a few times. This sequence joins TRBV7-2 and TRBJ1-1; a possible D gene is TRBD1 (6 bases). CDR1 and CDR2 (germline): SGHTA, FQGNSA. This CDR3 is 16 amino acids long. V lost 1 base, J lost 0 bases, and 12 bases lay in between. The CDR3 spells CASSLVGTLMNTEAFF. The CDR3 nucleotides are TGTGCCAGCAGCTTAGTAGGGACACTTATGAACACTGAAGCTTTCTTT. Full variable domain (remainder filled in from reference TRBV7-2 and TRBJ1-1): GAGVSQSPSNKVTEKGKDVELRCDPISGHTALYWYRQSLGQGLEFLIYFQGNSAPDKSGLPSDRFSAERTGGSVSTLTIQRTQQEDSAVYLCASSLVGTLMNTEAFFGQGTRLTVV.

This clonotype has at least ten counts. V gene TRBV11-2 combines with J gene TRBJ2-3, with D perhaps TRBD2 (7 bases). Germline assignment: CDR1 SGHAT and CDR2 FQNNGV. The V gene lost 6 bases and the J gene lost 2 bases, with 27 bases spanning the gap. This CDR3 contains 19 residues. CDR3 sequence reads: CASRLTVMGGPVNTDTQYF. DNA of the CDR3: TGTGCCAGCAGACTTACAGTGATGGGGGGGCCGGTGAACACAGATACGCAGTATTTT.

Details on this clonotype: No conserved phenylalanine or tryptophan is present at the end of the CDR3, so a read error is the likely explanation. The DNA is omitted, as the CDR3 cannot be located on it reliably, and the CDR3 follows TCRdb's listing. This sequence joins TRBV20-1 and TRBJ1-1. Inclusive of both ends, the CDR3 amounts to 12 amino acids. Germline values: CDR1 DFQATT, CDR2 SNEGSKA (reference sequence). The CDR3 protein is CSARLSSYLNTE.

This clonotype was detected many times. J is TRBJ2-5 and V is TRBV2; weak D call: TRBD2 (6 bases). Germline V gives CDR1 SNHLY, CDR2 FYNNEI. The CDR3 length is 13 residues. The V gene lost 2 bases and the J gene lost 4 bases, with 8 bases spanning the gap. The CDR3 DNA follows: TGTGCCAGCAGTGAACGGGGGTCAGAGACCCAGTACTTC. Translation gives CASSERGSETQYF.

This clonotype was counted a few times. The chain has TRBV2 and TRBJ1-5; D is possibly TRBD1 (5 bases). The V end lost 7 bases, the J end lost 4 bases, and 14 bases lay between the germline ends. This CDR3 contains 14 residues. Germline V gene sequence: CDR1 SNHLY, CDR2 FYNNEI. The CDR3 here is CASTGGGVNQPQHF. Written as DNA, the CDR3 is TGTGCCAGCACGGGTGGGGGGGTAAATCAGCCCCAGCATTTT. Full variable domain (rest looked up from reference TRBV2 and TRBJ1-5): EPEVTQTPSHQVTQMGQEVILRCVPISNHLYFYWYRQILGQKVEFLVSFYNNEISEKSEIFDDQFSVERPDGSNFTLKIRSTKLEDSAMYFCASTGGGVNQPQHFGDGTRLSIL.

This clonotype was picked up many times. The chain carries TRBV7-2 and TRBJ2-1; TRBD2 matches at 11 bases. CDR1 is SGHTA, CDR2 FQGNSA, per germline. The length of the CDR3 is 14 residues. Unmatched junction bases numbered 4, after V lost 4 bases and J lost 8 bases. The CDR3 sequence is CASSSGLAVDEQFF. The CDR3 nucleotides are TGTGCCAGCAGCTCGGGACTAGCGGTCGATGAGCAGTTCTTC. The full variable domain, its missing parts supplied by reference TRBV7-2 and TRBJ2-1, is GAGVSQSPSNKVTEKGKDVELRCDPISGHTALYWYRQSLGQGLEFLIYFQGNSAPDKSGLPSDRFSAERTGGSVSTLTIQRTQQEDSAVYLCASSSGLAVDEQFFGPGTRLTVL.

V usage is TRBV28 and J usage is TRBJ2-7, with D tentatively TRBD1 (6 bases). The CDR3 runs to 12 residues. The V gene lost 7 bases and the J gene lost 3 bases, with 10 bases spanning the gap. The germline V gene encodes CDR1 MDHEN and CDR2 SYDVKM. The CDR3 loop reads CASTLGGYEQYF. CDR3 sequence (DNA): TGTGCCAGCACCTTAGGGGGCTACGAGCAGTACTTC.

This clonotype was counted many times. Compared with germline, one end of the junction differs, possibly owing to a read error. This chain joins TRBV7-7 and TRBJ1-4; no clear D gene. This CDR3 spans 15 amino acids. CDR1 is SSHAT and CDR2 is FNYEAQ in the germline V gene (reference sequence). The CDR3 DNA reads TGTGCTAGCAGCCCTCTCTTTGCAACTAATGAAAAACTGTTTTTT. It translates to CASSPLFATNEKLFF.

This clonotype was counted only a few times. The rearrangement links TRBV20-1 to TRBJ1-1; the D is unclear. This CDR3 spans 13 amino acids. V shed 1 base and J shed 3 bases, with 9 bases lying between them. The germline gives CDR1 DFQATT, CDR2 SNEGSKA (reference sequence). The DNA for the CDR3 is TGCAGTGCTAGAGGCAGCCACTACACTGAAGCTTTCTTT. Amino acid sequence: CSARGSHYTEAFF.

This clonotype was counted between two and nine times. The V gene is TRBV20-1, the J gene TRBJ2-7, with D perhaps being TRBD1 or TRBD2 (5 bases each). The V gene's germline CDR1 is DFQATT and CDR2 SNEGSKA (reference sequence). With 7 bases removed from V and 0 bases from J, the gap between germline ends came to 10 bases. CDR3 length: 12 residues. CDR3 amino acids: CSVPGRSYEQYF. The DNA for the CDR3 is TGCAGTGTTCCGGGACGCTCCTACGAGCAGTACTTC.

Ten or more counts support this clonotype. The chain has TRBV20-1 and TRBJ1-6; TRBD1 aligns across 8 bases. The CDR3 is 15 residues long. V lost 1 base, J lost 8 bases, and 7 bases stayed unmatched. In germline, CDR1 is DFQATT, CDR2 SNEGSKA (reference sequence). The CDR3 DNA sequence: TGCAGTGCTAGAGCTTCCGGGACAGGAGATTCACCCCTCCACTTT. Protein sequence: CSARASGTGDSPLHF.

Comments on this clonotype: This could be a read error, since a much larger clone is one nucleotide away. The chain has TRBV6-5 and TRBJ1-1; no clear D. Germline V gives CDR1 MNHEY, CDR2 SVGAGI. The CDR3 is 11 residues long. The CDR3 sequence is CTSSFARFWFF. The CDR3 DNA reads TGTACCAGCAGTTTCGCCCGGTTTTGGTTCTTT.

This clonotype was observed a handful of times. The gene calls are TRBV6-1 and TRBJ2-7, with D tentatively TRBD1 or TRBD2 (5 bases each). CDR1 is MNHNS, CDR2 SASEGT, per germline. V lost 5 bases, J lost 2 bases, and 10 bases lay in between. The CDR3 consists of 13 residues. The CDR3 DNA sequence: TGTGCCAGCAGTCGGGACGGCACCTACGAGCAGTACTTC. Translation: CASSRDGTYEQYF.

At least ten counts were recorded for this clonotype. The genes are TRBV20-1 and TRBJ2-5; maybe TRBD2 (5 bases). The V gene lost 3 bases and the J gene lost 5 bases, with 13 bases spanning the gap. There are 13 residues in the CDR3. Per the germline V gene, CDR1 is DFQATT and CDR2 is SNEGSKA (reference sequence). CDR3 protein: CSASEEVRETQYF. The CDR3 coding sequence is TGCAGTGCTAGTGAGGAGGTCCGGGAGACCCAGTACTTC.

This clonotype is judged large (0.1 to 1%). The rearrangement links TRBV28 to TRBJ1-2; the D is unclear. The germline CDR1 and CDR2 sequences are MDHEN and SYDVKM. The CDR3 has 12 residues. Trimming left V 5 bases short and J 8 bases short, with 12 bases between. The CDR3 reads CASSLPVRGYTF. The CDR3 nucleotides read TGTGCCAGCAGTCTCCCGGTGAGGGGCTACACCTTC.

This clonotype occurred a few times. The V gene is TRBV2, the J gene TRBJ2-1; D possibly corresponds to TRBD2 (6 bases). Germline CDR1 and CDR2: SNHLY and FYNNEI. The CDR3 extends over 14 amino acids. V dropped 7 bases and J dropped 6 bases, with 16 bases sitting between them. The CDR3, as DNA: TGTGCCAGCAATCGGGGCGGGGCCAGCAATGAGCAGTTCTTC. It is translated as CASNRGGASNEQFF. Combining the CDR3 with reference TRBV2 and TRBJ2-1 gives the whole variable domain EPEVTQTPSHQVTQMGQEVILRCVPISNHLYFYWYRQILGQKVEFLVSFYNNEISEKSEIFDDQFSVERPDGSNFTLKIRSTKLEDSAMYFCASNRGGASNEQFFGPGTRLTVL.

This clonotype has a count of ten or more. The chain recombines TRBV4-2 with TRBJ1-5; D possibly corresponds to TRBD1 (5 bases). The CDR3 spans 16 residues. Per germline, CDR1 LGHNA and CDR2 YNFKEQ. V shed 0 bases and J shed 7 bases, with 16 bases lying between them. The CDR3 DNA sequence: TGTGCCAGCAGCCAAGATGGGGCACAGGCAGGGCAGCCCCAGCATTTT. Translated: CASSQDGAQAGQPQHF.

This clonotype has ten or more counts. J is TRBJ2-1 and V is TRBV10-3; 12 positions agree with TRBD2. The CDR3 sequence is 16 residues long. Germline assignment: CDR1 ENHRY and CDR2 SYGVKD. V lost 3 bases and J lost 6; bases outside the gene matches: 6. The DNA of the CDR3 is TGTGCCATCAGTGACCTAGCGGGAGGGCCCCTCAATGAGCAGTTCTTC. It codes for CAISDLAGGPLNEQFF.

There are many counts of this clonotype. The chain employs TRBV7-2 and TRBJ1-2; D gene unclear. The CDR3 length is 14 residues. Per germline, CDR1 SGHTA and CDR2 FQGNSA. The V end lost 1 base, the J end lost 2 bases, and 8 bases lay between the germline ends. The CDR3 DNA reads as TGTGCCAGCAGCTTAGTTGGTAACAACTATGGCTACACCTTC. Residues: CASSLVGNNYGYTF. Using reference TRBV7-2 and TRBJ1-2 for the parts outside the CDR3, the full variable domain is GAGVSQSPSNKVTEKGKDVELRCDPISGHTALYWYRQSLGQGLEFLIYFQGNSAPDKSGLPSDRFSAERTGGSVSTLTIQRTQQEDSAVYLCASSLVGNNYGYTFGSGTRLTVV.

This clonotype was observed many times. V usage is TRBV20-1 and J usage is TRBJ2-7; possibly TRBD1 for D (6 bases). Trimming pared 4 bases from V and 3 bases from J, leaving 10 bases between. Germline V CDR1 and CDR2: DFQATT, SNEGSKA (reference sequence). The CDR3 is made up of 12 amino acids. The CDR3 is CSAKHRDYEQYF. For the CDR3, the DNA is TGCAGTGCTAAGCACAGGGACTACGAGCAGTACTTC.

At least ten counts were recorded for this clonotype. V and J are TRBV9 and TRBJ1-3; D uncertain. V was trimmed by 4 bases and J by 4 bases, leaving 9 bases between them. CDR1 SGDLS and CDR2 YYNGEE come from the germline V gene. The length of the CDR3 is 13 residues. The CDR3 nucleotides read TGTGCCAGCAGCCACTACGGGGGAAACACCATATATTTT. Its protein product is CASSHYGGNTIYF.

This clonotype was counted many times. The chain recombines TRBV10-2 with TRBJ2-4; D uncertain. Trimming removed 0 bases from V and 7 bases from J, with 10 bases in between. CDR1 and CDR2 (germline): WSHSY, SAAADI. This CDR3 is 14 amino acids long. For the CDR3, the DNA is TGCGCCAGCAGTGAGTCCCTAGTGAGGAACATTCAGTACTTC. Protein sequence: CASSESLVRNIQYF.

In this sample, this clonotype turned up a few times. V is TRBV20-1 and J is TRBJ1-2; D unresolved. The CDR3 runs to 13 residues. Looked up from germline, CDR1 is DFQATT and CDR2 is SNEGSKA (reference sequence). V lost 5 bases and J lost 5, with 15 bases in between. The CDR3 DNA follows: TGCAGTGCTCCCCCCCGGGTGGGGTATGGCTACACCTTC. Translation gives CSAPPRVGYGYTF.

This clonotype appeared many times. The chain has TRBV18 and TRBJ1-1; 9 positions match TRBD1. Germline V lookup: CDR1 KGHSH, CDR2 LQKENI. The junction had 5 bases not matched to a gene; V was cut back by 3 bases and J by 0 bases. The CDR3 has 16 residues. CDR3 nucleotides: TGTGCCAGCTCACCTATGGACAGGGGATTGAACACTGAAGCTTTCTTT. It translates to CASSPMDRGLNTEAFF.

In its sample, this clonotype was seen a few times. The chain recombines TRBV19 with TRBJ1-2, with D tentatively TRBD1 (6 bases). From germline, CDR1 is LNHDA and CDR2 SQIVND (reference sequence). The CDR3 loop spans 14 amino acids. Trimming pared 3 bases from V and 8 bases from J, leaving 16 bases between. The CDR3 bases are TGTGCCAGTAGTATGGGCCAGGGGATGGGCGGCTACACCTTC. This gives the protein CASSMGQGMGGYTF.